This is a list of T cell receptor beta chains from one sample in a study of cytomegalovirus exposure and HLA in healthy donors. The repertoire was sequenced with immunoSEQ multiplex PCR; TCRdb's copy has only in-frame clones and lacks some. Of hundreds of thousands of clones in the sample, around 80% were seen once. Sequencing used PBMCs. These TCRs come from a woman aged 55-75 years in good health and CMV-seropositive. The CDR3 runs from the conserved cysteine through the conserved F or W. D genes are given only for firm matches. Clone sizes are given selectively: once, few, many, or a class where the clone is expanded.

V: TRBV27; D: TRBD1; length: 17; J: TRBJ1-1; size: -; DNA: TGTGCCAGCAGTCACGGACAGGGGGCAGGTCGGGCCCCCGAAGCTTTCTTT; CDR3: CASSHGQGAGRAPEAFF
V: TRBV30; D: -; length: 13; J: TRBJ1-3; size: -; DNA: TGTGCCTGGAGTACGAGTCCTGGAAACACCATATATTTT; CDR3: CAWSTSPGNTIYF
V: TRBV7-9; D: -; length: 16; J: TRBJ2-7; size: -; DNA: TGTGCCAGCAGCTTAGGACTGTTCTCCTCCTCCTACGAGCAGTACTTC; CDR3: CASSLGLFSSSYEQYF
V: TRBV5-1; D: -; length: 19; J: TRBJ2-6; size: -; DNA: TGCGCCAGCAGCGCAGCTCCCGGGACTCCGCTCTCTGGGGCCAACGTCCTGACTTTC; CDR3: CASSAAPGTPLSGANVLTF
V: TRBV10-2; D: -; length: 16; J: TRBJ2-1; size: -; DNA: TGCGCCAGCAAGGGGGTGGGGGAGACCTCGGAAAATGAGCAGTTCTTC; CDR3: CASKGVGETSENEQFF
V: TRBV29-1; D: -; length: 13; J: TRBJ1-1; size: -; DNA: TGCAGCGTTGAGTGGCACCAGAACACTGAAGCTTTCTTT; CDR3: CSVEWHQNTEAFF
V: TRBV28; D: TRBD1; length: 16; J: TRBJ2-3; size: -; DNA: TGTGCCAGCAGTTTATCGGCGGGACAGGGAGGGTATACGCAGTATTTT; CDR3: CASSLSAGQGGYTQYF
V: TRBV2; D: TRBD1; length: 14; J: TRBJ1-2; size: -; DNA: TGTGCCAGCAGTGGGACAGGGGGGAACTATGGCTACACCTTC; CDR3: CASSGTGGNYGYTF
V: TRBV5-4; D: -; length: 15; J: TRBJ2-1; size: -; DNA: TGTGCCAGCAGCCTCTCGACAGGATTGAGCAATGAGCAGTTCTTC; CDR3: CASSLSTGLSNEQFF
V: TRBV6-5; D: TRBD1; length: 13; J: TRBJ1-1; size: few; DNA: TGTGCCAGCAGCCTTCCCGGGACAGCCGAAGCTTTCTTT; CDR3: CASSLPGTAEAFF
V: TRBV9; D: -; length: 14; J: TRBJ1-1; size: -; DNA: TGTGCCAGCAGCGTAGAGTCTCAGGGCACTGAAGCTTTCTTT; CDR3: CASSVESQGTEAFF
V: TRBV5-5; D: TRBD2; length: 16; J: TRBJ2-5; size: few; DNA: TGTGCCAGCAGCTTGGTCCCGGGACTAGTCAGAGAGACCCAGTACTTC; CDR3: CASSLVPGLVRETQYF
V: TRBV7-9; D: TRBD1; length: 14; J: TRBJ1-4; size: -; DNA: TGTGCCAGCAGCCCTACAGGGGTTGGTGAAAAACTGTTTTTT; CDR3: CASSPTGVGEKLFF
V: TRBV19; D: TRBD1; length: 15; J: TRBJ1-4; size: -; DNA: TGTGCCAGTAGTATGGCCGGGACAGGGGATGAAAAACTGTTTTTT; CDR3: CASSMAGTGDEKLFF
V: TRBV13; D: TRBD2; length: 14; J: TRBJ2-5; size: -; DNA: TGTGCCAGCTCGGGGACTAGCGGGGCGGAGACCCAGTACTTC; CDR3: CASSGTSGAETQYF
V: TRBV7-3; D: TRBD2; length: 15; J: TRBJ2-1; size: -; DNA: TGTGCCAGCAGCTTAATGGCTAGCGGGGCGGATGAGCAGTTCTTC; CDR3: CASSLMASGADEQFF
V: TRBV27; D: -; length: 15; J: TRBJ1-4; size: -; DNA: TGTGCCAGCAAGGCAAGTTGGGTTGGGTCGGGAAAACTGTTTTTT; CDR3: CASKASWVGSGKLFF
V: TRBV5-1; D: TRBD2; length: 14; J: TRBJ2-7; size: -; DNA: TGCGCCAGCAGCACGACTAGCGGGAGTAACGAGCAGTACTTC; CDR3: CASSTTSGSNEQYF
V: TRBV6-6; D: TRBD1; length: 15; J: TRBJ1-4; size: -; DNA: TGTGCCAGCAGAAGGGACAGTTACACTAATGAAAAACTGTTTTTT; CDR3: CASRRDSYTNEKLFF
V: TRBV7-6; D: TRBD2; length: 15; J: TRBJ2-1; size: -; DNA: TGTGCCAGCAGCCCAGCGGGGGGGCGGGGGAATGAGCAGTTCTTC; CDR3: CASSPAGGRGNEQFF
V: TRBV7-3; D: TRBD2; length: 16; J: TRBJ2-7; size: -; DNA: TGTGCCAGCAGCTACGGACTAGCGGGGAATTTAGACGAGCAGTACTTC; CDR3: CASSYGLAGNLDEQYF
V: TRBV5-4; D: TRBD1; length: 16; J: TRBJ1-1; size: -; DNA: TGTGCCAGCAGCTTGGTAAACAGGGGGGCGGGCACTGAAGCTTTCTTT; CDR3: CASSLVNRGAGTEAFF
V: TRBV5-4; D: -; length: 17; J: TRBJ1-3; size: -; DNA: TGTGCCAGCAGCCCGGGAGGGACGGGGGCGGTTGGAAACACCATATATTTT; CDR3: CASSPGGTGAVGNTIYF
V: TRBV6-5; D: -; length: 13; J: TRBJ2-5; size: -; DNA: TGTGCCAGCAGCCCTGACGCGGGAGAGACCCAGTACTTC; CDR3: CASSPDAGETQYF
V: TRBV10-3; D: TRBD2; length: 13; J: TRBJ2-1; size: -; DNA: TGTGCCATTAGCGGGGGCTCCTACAATGAGCAGTTCTTC; CDR3: CAISGGSYNEQFF
V: TRBV7-2; D: TRBD2; length: 16; J: TRBJ2-5; size: -; DNA: TGTGCCAGCAGCCAGGGACTAGCGGCCAACCAAGAGACCCAGTACTTC; CDR3: CASSQGLAANQETQYF
V: TRBV28; D: -; length: 13; J: TRBJ1-2; size: -; DNA: TGTGCCAGCAGTTTGGAACACAGGAATGGCTACACCTTC; CDR3: CASSLEHRNGYTF
V: TRBV6-5; D: -; length: 13; J: TRBJ2-7; size: once; DNA: TGTGCCAGCAGTCCCGCCCCCCGGGACGAGCAGTACTTC; CDR3: CASSPAPRDEQYF
V: TRBV29-1; D: -; length: 14; J: TRBJ1-2; size: few; DNA: TGCAGCGTCACCAGGACAGCCTCTAACTATGGCTACACCTTC; CDR3: CSVTRTASNYGYTF
V: TRBV18; D: -; length: 14; J: TRBJ2-7; size: few; DNA: TGTGCCAGCTCACCTTCCGGGATGGCCTACGAGCAGTACTTC; CDR3: CASSPSGMAYEQYF
V: TRBV11-3; D: -; length: 13; J: TRBJ2-1; size: few; DNA: TGTGCCAGCAGCTTTAACAGCTACAATGAGCAGTTCTTC; CDR3: CASSFNSYNEQFF
V: TRBV11-2; D: -; length: 12; J: TRBJ1-2; size: -; DNA: TGTGCCAGCAGCTTAGTAGCTTATGGCTACACCTTC; CDR3: CASSLVAYGYTF
V: TRBV7-2; D: TRBD1; length: 14; J: TRBJ1-1; size: -; DNA: TGTGCCAGCAGCTTCTACAGGGGGGTCACTGAAGCTTTCTTT; CDR3: CASSFYRGVTEAFF
V: TRBV11-2; D: TRBD2; length: 17; J: TRBJ2-5; size: -; DNA: TGTGCCAGCAGCTTAGGGGCCCAGCGGGGGTTTGGGGAGACCCAGTACTTC; CDR3: CASSLGAQRGFGETQYF
V: TRBV5-4; D: TRBD1; length: 15; J: TRBJ2-2; size: -; DNA: TGCGCCAGCAGCCGGGGACAGGGCGGCACCGGGGAGCTGTTTTTT; CDR3: CASSRGQGGTGELFF
V: TRBV28; D: -; length: 12; J: TRBJ2-1; size: -; DNA: TGTGCCAGCAGTGTACAGTACTGGAAGCAGTTCTTC; CDR3: CASSVQYWKQFF
V: TRBV19; D: TRBD2; length: 14; J: TRBJ2-5; size: -; DNA: TGTGCCAGTAGCCGACTAGCGGGTCAAGAGACCCAGTACTTC; CDR3: CASSRLAGQETQYF
V: TRBV5-8; D: TRBD1; length: 15; J: TRBJ1-6; size: -; DNA: TGTGCCAGCAGCCCAGGGGACAGGGGTTTTTCACCCCTCCACTTT; CDR3: CASSPGDRGFSPLHF
V: TRBV19; D: TRBD1; length: 12; J: TRBJ1-2; size: -; DNA: TGTGCCAGTATCGACAGGGCCGCGGGCTACACCTTC; CDR3: CASIDRAAGYTF
V: TRBV27; D: TRBD1; length: 16; J: TRBJ1-1; size: -; DNA: TGTGCCAGCAGTGCACCTCCGGGACAGGGAAACACTGAAGCTTTCTTT; CDR3: CASSAPPGQGNTEAFF
V: TRBV7-9; D: TRBD2; length: 17; J: TRBJ2-3; size: -; DNA: TGTGCCAGCAGCCGCGGGAGGCGGCGGGGGGTCCTAGATACGCAGTATTTT; CDR3: CASSRGRRRGVLDTQYF
V: TRBV25-1; D: -; length: 12; J: TRBJ1-5; size: -; DNA: TGTGCCAGCAGTCAGGGTAATCAGCCCCAGCATTTT; CDR3: CASSQGNQPQHF